Only one count was recorded for the clone carrying this T cell receptor beta chain. Its antigen is currently unknown. TCRdb fed the RT-PCR reads into MiXCR, producing one record per CDR3 protein. This table holds hundreds of thousands of distinct CDR3 sequences, roughly 12% found once. The sample is drawn from a study of response to subunit inactivated influenza vaccine. Broader study findings: The authors suggested that few new T cells are recruited per seasonal influenza vaccination.

V dropped 2 bases and J dropped 11 bases, with 12 bases sitting between them. The CDR3 has 12 residues. CDR1 is SGHVS and CDR2 is FNYEAQ in the germline V gene. V gene TRBV7-6 combines with J gene TRBJ1-1; D might be TRBD1 (6 bases). The sample here was PBMCs from blood, taken on the day of vaccination. The receptor was derived from a man in his fifties or sixties who received an inactivated influenza vaccine. CDR3 bases: TGTGCCAGCAGCTTACAGGGGAAGCGGGCTTTCTTT. The encoded protein is CASSLQGKRAFF.